These 16 T cell receptor beta chains came from one sample sequenced in a study of response to subunit inactivated influenza vaccine (dated by TCRdb to between 2018 and 2020). The method was RT-PCR. Sequencing used an Illumina HiSeq 2500. The public reads were quality trimmed at Q25 with fastp and then assembled into clones with MiXCR by TCRdb, keeping productive beta chains. Each CDR3 protein appears once, grouped with its most common genes and DNA. A total of 650,000 to 800,000 distinct CDR3 sequences appear in this sample, approximately 17% of them only once. The ten largest account for roughly 11% of the sample. Source: PBMCs from blood, taken roughly 5 days after vaccination. The receptors were gathered from a man aged 50 to 60 who received an inactivated influenza vaccine. Donor details come from another sample of the same person, matched by shared clones.

This clonotype has more than one count but fewer than ten. This chain joins TRBV20-1 and TRBJ2-7; D gene unclear. Germline CDR1 reads DFQATT; CDR2 reads SNEGSKA (reference sequence). The CDR3 has 14 residues. The CDR3 protein is CNVSWASKGYEQYF. Here the CDR3 DNA reads TGCAATGTGAGTTGGGCTAGTAAAGGGTACGAGCAGTACTTC.

This clonotype was recorded many times. V and J are TRBV5-1 and TRBJ1-1; 7 positions match TRBD1. The CDR3 length is 16 residues. In germline, CDR1 is SGHRS, CDR2 YFSETQ. V trimming: 3 bases; J trimming: 1 base; junction bases outside the gene matches: 9. The DNA for the CDR3 is TGCGCCAGCAGCTCACGACAGGGAGGGGGGAACACTGAAGCTTTCTTT. It translates to CASSSRQGGGNTEAFF.

This clonotype was recorded many times. The gene calls are TRBV18 and TRBJ1-6; 7 bases are a match to TRBD1. The CDR3 is made up of 16 amino acids. J was trimmed by 6 bases and V by 3 bases; bases with no gene match: 8. Germline loops: CDR1 KGHSH, CDR2 LQKENI. The CDR3 protein is CASSPQGQEINSPLHF. CDR3 bases: TGTGCCAGCTCACCCCAAGGACAGGAAATTAATTCACCCCTCCACTTT. The variable domain in full, with the rest retrieved from reference TRBV18 and TRBJ1-6, is NAGVMQNPRHLVRRRGQEARLRCSPMKGHSHVYWYRQLPEEGLKFMVYLQKENIIDESGMPKERFSAEFPKEGPSILRIQQVVRGDSAAYFCASSPQGQEINSPLHFGNGTRLTVT.

The sample holds many counts of this clonotype. This rearrangement joins TRBV4-3 to TRBJ2-1; 8 bases are shared with TRBD2. This CDR3 has 15 amino acids. V lost 1 base to trimming and J lost 4 bases; unmatched junction nucleotides: 3. Looked up from germline, CDR1 is LGHNA and CDR2 is YSLEER. Here the CDR3 reads CASSQVTSGYNEQFF. The DNA for the CDR3 is TGCGCCAGCAGCCAAGTAACTAGCGGATACAATGAGCAGTTCTTC.

This clonotype was detected only a few times. The V and J genes are TRBV24-1 and TRBJ2-3; 10 nucleotides agree with TRBD1. Germline assignment: CDR1 KGHDR and CDR2 SFDVKD. V dropped 7 bases and J dropped 5; count of bases not matched to a gene: 5. The CDR3 is made up of 14 amino acids. Here the CDR3 reads CATSRDRGGDTQYF. CDR3 bases: TGTGCCACCAGCCGGGACAGGGGTGGAGATACGCAGTATTTT.

CDR3 sequence reads: CASSQTRGSPLHF. The CDR3 region has the DNA TGTGCCAGCAGCCAAACTCGGGGGTCACCCCTCCACTTT. The chain uses TRBV14 and TRBJ1-6; D perhaps matches TRBD1 (5 bases). Germline V lookup: CDR1 SGHDN, CDR2 FVKESK. The V end was cut by 2 bases, the J end by 10 bases, with 9 bases between. This CDR3 region has 13 residues.

This clonotype was observed many times. The chain joins TRBV5-1 to TRBJ1-1; TRBD1 is a possible D gene (5 bases). The CDR3 runs to 13 residues. Trimming removed 0 bases from V and 3 bases from J, with 6 bases in between. Germline V CDR1 and CDR2: SGHRS, YFSETQ. CDR3 in amino acids: CASSLDRYTEAFF. The CDR3 DNA follows: TGCGCCAGCAGCTTGGACAGGTACACTGAAGCTTTCTTT.

The genes are TRBV7-9 and TRBJ2-5; D remains ambiguous. This CDR3 is 15 amino acids long. Trimming removed 1 base at V and 3 bases at J, with 12 bases between. Germline V CDR1 and CDR2: SEHNR, FQNEAQ (reference sequence). DNA of the CDR3: TGTGCCAGCAGCTTAGAAGACTTGGGGAAAGAGACCCAGTACTTC. Residues: CASSLEDLGKETQYF.

In its sample, this clonotype was seen a few times. The chain joins TRBV9 to TRBJ2-7; 7 bases are a match to TRBD1. Per germline, CDR1 SGDLS and CDR2 YYNGEE. The ends lost 2 bases at V and 6 bases at J; junction bases unmatched: 14. The length of the CDR3 is 16 residues. The CDR3 protein is CASSVSGTARSSEQYF. CDR3 DNA sequence: TGTGCCAGCAGCGTTTCCGGGACAGCCCGTTCTAGCGAGCAGTACTTC.

This chain connects TRBV4-1 to TRBJ1-2; D might be TRBD1 (5 bases). V was shortened by 3 bases and J by 4 bases, with 6 bases between the two germline ends. CDR3 size: 12 residues. The germline gives CDR1 MGHRA, CDR2 YSYEKL. CDR3 nucleotides: TGCGCCAGCAGCCACAGGGTCTATGGCTACACCTTC. Protein product: CASSHRVYGYTF.

V usage is TRBV28 and J usage is TRBJ2-7; TRBD1 aligns across 7 bases. The V and J ends lost 6 bases and 3 bases, in that order; junction bases with no gene match: 8. This CDR3 spans 14 amino acids. Germline assignment: CDR1 MDHEN and CDR2 SYDVKM. The CDR3 region is CASRNRGSYYEQYF. CDR3 sequence (DNA): TGTGCCAGCAGGAACAGGGGAAGTTACTACGAGCAGTACTTC.

This clonotype was found once. V and J are TRBV6-5 and TRBJ2-7; D unresolved. The germline V gene has CDR1 MNHEY and CDR2 SVGAGI. There are 13 residues in the CDR3. The ends were cut back, 0 bases at V and 3 bases at J, with 6 bases in the middle. This chain's CDR3 is CASSYSGFYEQYF. The CDR3 DNA is TGTGCCAGCAGTTACTCTGGATTCTACGAGCAGTACTTC.

This sequence joins TRBV27 and TRBJ2-7, with 8 bases lining up with TRBD2. The V and J ends lost 5 bases and 3 bases, in that order; junction bases with no gene match: 12. This CDR3 has 16 amino acids. From germline, CDR1 is MNHEY and CDR2 SMNVEV (reference sequence). The CDR3 bases are TGTGCCAGCAGTACCGGACTAGCCTTCAGGGACTACGAGCAGTACTTC. This sequence encodes CASSTGLAFRDYEQYF.

The sample holds a few counts of this clonotype. The chain employs TRBV12-3 or TRBV12-4 and TRBJ2-5, with a weak D call TRBD2 (6 bases). Trimming removed 6 bases at V and 3 bases at J, with 20 bases between. This CDR3 has 16 residues. CDR3 region: CASSSRRNRGKETQYF. The CDR3 coding sequence is TGTGCCAGCAGCTCCCGCCGGAATCGCGGGAAAGAGACCCAGTACTTC.

About this clonotype itself: A read error may produce the germline difference seen at one junction end. V is TRBV29-1 and J is TRBJ2-1; 13 bases match TRBD2. Germline-derived CDR1 and CDR2 are SQVTM and ANQGSEA. The CDR3 is 15 amino acids. As DNA, the CDR3 is TGCAGCGCCCAAAGGACTAGCGGGGGTGGAAATGATCAGTTCTTC. This encodes CSAQRTSGGGNDQFF.

This clonotype was seen ten or more times. This chain links TRBV20-1 with TRBJ1-1; 9 bases are shared with TRBD1. CDR3 length: 13 amino acids. From germline, CDR1 is DFQATT and CDR2 SNEGSKA (reference sequence). V was pared by 6 bases and J by 6 bases, with 8 bases of the junction left unmatched. The CDR3 sequence is CSAPRQGGAEAFF. The CDR3 DNA is TGCAGTGCCCCCCGACAGGGGGGGGCTGAAGCTTTCTTT.